The present T cell receptor (beta chain) was sequenced within a study of vaccination effects on CD4 cells after COVID-19. Regarding this clone: The antigen is undetermined.

Before sequencing took place, the ViraFEST assay used viral peptide pools to expand antigen-specific CD4+ T cells. Following culture for around 9 days, CD4+ T cells were isolated. All vaccine recipients tested negative for nucleocapsid antibodies and had never contracted SARS-CoV-2 infection. TCRdb's copy holds only in-frame clones and misses some; the assay was immunoSEQ multiplex PCR. The repertoire holds about 55,000 clones, about two thirds seen once, with 18% in the top ten. This CDR3 comprises 16 residues. CDR1 is MNHEY and CDR2 is SVGEGT in the germline V gene. Trimming at V came to 6 bases and at J to 6 bases, leaving 8 bases not matched to a gene.

This chain links TRBV6-2 or TRBV6-3 with TRBJ2-2, with 12 bases fitting TRBD2. The receptor's source is a human donor who received a COVID-19 vaccine. This material consisted of CD4+ T cells from PBMCs cultured with SARS-CoV-2 spike peptides, taken before COVID-19 vaccination. The CDR3 region has the DNA TGTGCCAGCAGCCCCCTGACTAGCGGGGGAGCCGGGGAGCTGTTTTTT. Translating gives CASSPLTSGGAGELFF.